The sequence of this T cell receptor beta chain was determined in a study of shared clonotypes between healthy human individuals. Nashville, Tennessee was home to all donors, each a Caucasian adult. This clone occurred a few times. The CDR3 runs 16 residues. Germline CDR1 and CDR2: SQVTM and ANQGSEA. The ends lost 5 bases at V and 0 bases at J; junction bases unmatched: 9. The authors distributed each subset's genomic DNA evenly over several immunoSEQ plates. The unsorted PBMC sample used ten immunoSEQ deep assay plates. Profiled with immunoSEQ multiplex PCR; TCRdb holds only in-frame clones, not every one. The data contain 450,000 to 650,000 clones, roughly 72% of them singletons.

The chain recombines TRBV29-1 with TRBJ2-1; 8 nucleotides match TRBD1. The sequence was collected from a woman aged 35 to 49 in good health. Some clones in this sample may be carry-over from other donors' samples. Sequenced material: PBMCs. The DNA for the CDR3 is TGCAGCGTTTTTTTTACAGGGGGACTCTCCTACAATGAGCAGTTCTTC. It codes for CSVFFTGGLSYNEQFF.